This TCR beta chain is drawn from a study of shared clonotypes between healthy human individuals. Study results and limitations: Rarefaction demonstrated incomplete sorted-subset sequencing despite large depth. The donor pool, a small one, limited the genetic and exposure-history diversity represented.

Assay execution proceeded at the deep level. Clones were sequenced by immunoSEQ multiplex PCR, and TCRdb holds only the in-frame ones, with some missing. The data show more than 2 million clones, about 95% seen once. In regard to this clone: What it binds is not known. At the DNA level, this CDR3 is encoded by other sequences in the same sample as well.

The CDR3 sequence is 13 residues long. V lost 1 base, J lost 3 bases, and 7 bases lay in between. Germline V gene lookup returns CDR1 SEHNR and CDR2 FQNEAQ (reference sequence). CD8 cells classed as naive were CD45RO-negative and positively selected for CCR7, excluding terminally differentiated effector memory CD45RA+ cells. This clonotype was sampled from a man aged 18 to 30 in good health. V usage is TRBV7-9 and J usage is TRBJ2-7; D not certain. Sequencing was carried out using naive CD8+ T cells sorted from blood. The CDR3, as DNA: TGTGCCAGCAGCTTAGGGGGATACTACGAGCAGTACTTC. Encoded protein: CASSLGGYYEQYF.